This T cell receptor beta chain was documented in a study of blood T cell repertoires in COVID-19. The CDR3 covers 14 residues. Germline V gene data show CDR1 as MNHNY and CDR2 as SVGAGI (reference sequence). Losses at the gene ends were 6 bases for V and 5 bases for J; bases not matched to a gene: 8. Only in-frame clones appear in the TCRdb table, and some are missing; sequencing was by immunoSEQ multiplex PCR. Of fewer than 400,000 clones in the sample, approximately 81% were seen once. The chain links TRBV6-6 to TRBJ1-1, with 8 bases lining up with TRBD1. This TCR was sampled from a woman younger than 35 with acute or convalescent COVID-19. Sequencing was performed on peripheral blood. CDR3 loop: CASSRAGGRTEAFF. In nucleotides, the CDR3 is TGTGCCAGCAGCCGGGCAGGGGGCCGGACTGAAGCTTTCTTT.